These 11 T cell receptor beta chains were sequenced from one sample in a study of cytomegalovirus exposure and HLA in healthy donors. The primer mix had 60 Vbeta and 13 Jbeta primers. The assay was immunoSEQ multiplex PCR, and TCRdb's table has in-frame clones only and misses some. Seen in this sample are around 130,000 clones; the ten most common clones hold roughly 1.6%. Sequencing input: PBMCs. The receptors were gathered from a woman aged 35 to 49 in good health and CMV-seronegative.

The chain couples TRBV28 to TRBJ2-1, with TRBD2 matching over 15 bases. This CDR3 comprises 20 residues. Losses at the gene ends were 4 bases for V and 4 bases for J; bases not matched to a gene: 14. Per the germline V gene, CDR1 is MDHEN and CDR2 is SYDVKM. CDR3 in amino acids: CASSSAIFGTSGGKYNEQFF. CDR3 bases: TGTGCCAGCAGTTCCGCCATCTTCGGGACTAGCGGGGGGAAATACAATGAGCAGTTCTTC.

The chain uses TRBV19 and TRBJ1-1; D unresolved. Germline CDR1 LNHDA, CDR2 SQIVND (reference sequence). CDR3 length: 14 residues. V lost 1 base, J lost 4 bases, and 10 bases lay in between. CDR3 protein: CASSIGIAATEAFF. The CDR3 coding sequence is TGTGCCAGTAGTATAGGGATTGCGGCCACTGAAGCTTTCTTT.

The gene calls are TRBV6-5 and TRBJ1-2; the D gene is possibly TRBD1 (6 bases). This CDR3 spans 15 amino acids. CDR1 is MNHEY, CDR2 SVGAGI, per germline. With 2 bases removed from V and 6 bases from J, the gap between germline ends came to 16 bases. The CDR3 protein is CASSYRGQSRDGYTF. CDR3 DNA sequence: TGTGCCAGCAGTTACAGAGGACAGAGCAGGGATGGCTACACCTTC.

The chain uses TRBV5-3 and TRBJ2-4; 9 bases fit TRBD1. TRBV5-3 is treated as an ORF (open reading frame) with a function not yet certain. The CDR3 length is 20 residues. Unmatched junction bases numbered 17, after V lost 3 bases and J lost 1 base. The CDR3 reads CARSSTSTGGLPLAKNIQYF. The CDR3 DNA sequence: TGTGCCAGAAGCTCCACATCGACAGGGGGACTACCTTTGGCCAAAAACATTCAGTACTTC.

V and J are TRBV7-8 and TRBJ1-2; D unresolved. The CDR3 is 16 amino acids. V was trimmed by 2 bases and J by 0 bases, leaving 13 bases between them. Germline CDR1 reads SGHVS; CDR2 reads FQNEAQ. The CDR3 DNA reads TGTGCCAGCAGCTTAAATGTTTACAGATCTAACTATGGCTACACCTTC. Protein product: CASSLNVYRSNYGYTF.

The J gene is TRBJ1-2, the V gene TRBV28, with TRBD1 as a possible D gene (5 bases). This CDR3 comprises 13 residues. CDR1 MDHEN and CDR2 SYDVKM come from the germline V gene. Trimming shortened V by 5 bases and J by 8 bases, and 15 bases separated the two germline ends. The DNA for the CDR3 is TGTGCCAGCAGTGGGAATCACAGGCGGGGCTACACCTTC. Translating it yields CASSGNHRRGYTF.

The V and J genes are TRBV6-5 and TRBJ2-7, with D tentatively TRBD2 (5 bases). The CDR3 covers 13 residues. The germline V gene encodes CDR1 MNHEY and CDR2 SVGAGI. V was clipped by 5 bases and J by 4 bases, with 12 bases between them. This CDR3 is CASSPQEAYEQYV. CDR3 nucleotide sequence: TGTGCCAGCAGTCCCCAGGAGGCTTACGAGCAGTACGTC.

V and J are TRBV28 and TRBJ1-4; TRBD1 matches 7 bases. This CDR3 is built from 17 residues. After removal of 3 bases from V and 5 bases from J, the junction contained 12 bases not matched to a gene. Germline V gene lookup returns CDR1 MDHEN and CDR2 SYDVKM. The CDR3 coding sequence is TGTGCCAGCAGTTTGGGACCGTACAGGGGAGAAAATGAAAAACTGTTTTTT. Translated, it gives CASSLGPYRGENEKLFF.

The genes are TRBV19 and TRBJ1-2; 9 bases map to TRBD1. Germline V lookup: CDR1 LNHDA, CDR2 SQIVND (reference sequence). Germline trimming cut 6 bases from V and 2 bases from J; bases unmatched to any gene: 1. The CDR3 consists of 13 residues. CDR3 sequence: CASSGQGNYGYTF. The CDR3 DNA reads as TGTGCCAGTAGCGGACAGGGGAACTATGGCTACACCTTC.

This chain links TRBV5-1 with TRBJ2-2; 8 nucleotides match TRBD2. The CDR3 has 17 residues. The V gene end was trimmed by 1 base and the J gene end by 1 base; junction bases not matched to a gene: 6. Germline V gene sequence: CDR1 SGHRS, CDR2 YFSETQ. CDR3 DNA: TGCGCCAGCAGCTTGCTGGCTAGCGGGCGGAACACCGGGGAGCTGTTTTTT. It encodes CASSLLASGRNTGELFF.

The CDR3 DNA sequence: TGTGCCAGCAGTAGACAGCAAGGGAGGGAAAAACTGTTTTTT. It encodes CASSRQQGREKLFF. This chain connects TRBV6-1 to TRBJ1-4; TRBD1 might be the D (5 bases). This CDR3 has 14 amino acids. In germline, CDR1 is MNHNS, CDR2 SASEGT. Between the trimmed V and J ends, which lost 5 bases and 8 bases, there was a span of 15 bases.